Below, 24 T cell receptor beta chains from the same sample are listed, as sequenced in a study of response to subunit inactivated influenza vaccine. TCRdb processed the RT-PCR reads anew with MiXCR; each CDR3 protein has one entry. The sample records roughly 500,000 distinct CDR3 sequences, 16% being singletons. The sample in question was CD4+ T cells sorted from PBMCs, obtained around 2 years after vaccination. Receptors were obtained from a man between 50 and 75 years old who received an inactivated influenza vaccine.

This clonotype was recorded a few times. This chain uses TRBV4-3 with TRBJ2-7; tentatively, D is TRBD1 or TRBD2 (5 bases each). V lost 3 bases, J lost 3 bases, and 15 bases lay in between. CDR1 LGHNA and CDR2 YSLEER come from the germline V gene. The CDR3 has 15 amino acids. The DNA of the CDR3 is TGCGCCAGCAGCCAGGGACGCAGACATGACTACGAGCAGTACTTC. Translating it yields CASSQGRRHDYEQYF.

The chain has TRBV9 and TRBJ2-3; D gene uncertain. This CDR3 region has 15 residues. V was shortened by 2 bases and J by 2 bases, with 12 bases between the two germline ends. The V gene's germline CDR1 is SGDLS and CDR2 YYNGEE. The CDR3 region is CASSVVPVATDTQYF. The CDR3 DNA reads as TGTGCCAGCAGCGTCGTGCCAGTAGCCACAGATACGCAGTATTTT.

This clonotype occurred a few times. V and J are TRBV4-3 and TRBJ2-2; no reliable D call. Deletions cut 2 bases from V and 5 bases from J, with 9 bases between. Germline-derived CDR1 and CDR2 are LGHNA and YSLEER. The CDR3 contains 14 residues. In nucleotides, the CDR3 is TGCGCCAGCAGCCAAAAGTGGAAGACCGGGGAGCTGTTTTTT. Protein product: CASSQKWKTGELFF.

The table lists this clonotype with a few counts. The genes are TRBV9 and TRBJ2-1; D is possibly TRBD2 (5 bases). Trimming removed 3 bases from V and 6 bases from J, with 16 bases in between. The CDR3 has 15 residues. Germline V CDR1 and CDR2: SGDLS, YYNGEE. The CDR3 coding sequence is TGTGCCAGCAGCGGTGATAAGCGGAACGGCAATGAGCAGTTCTTC. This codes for CASSGDKRNGNEQFF.

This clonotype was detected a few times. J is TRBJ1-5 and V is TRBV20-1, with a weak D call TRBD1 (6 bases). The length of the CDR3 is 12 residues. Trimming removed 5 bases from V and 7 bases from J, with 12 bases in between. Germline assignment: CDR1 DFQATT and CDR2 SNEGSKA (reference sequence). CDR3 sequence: CSARGAAQPQHF. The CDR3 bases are TGCAGTGCTCGGGGGGCCGCACAGCCCCAGCATTTT.

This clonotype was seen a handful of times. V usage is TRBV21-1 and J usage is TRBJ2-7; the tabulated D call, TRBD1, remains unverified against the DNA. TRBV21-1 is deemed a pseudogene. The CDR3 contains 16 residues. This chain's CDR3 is CASSIHRRQYTYEQYF. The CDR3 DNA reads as TGTGCCAGCAGCATCCACCGGCGACAATACACCTACGAGCAGTACTTC.

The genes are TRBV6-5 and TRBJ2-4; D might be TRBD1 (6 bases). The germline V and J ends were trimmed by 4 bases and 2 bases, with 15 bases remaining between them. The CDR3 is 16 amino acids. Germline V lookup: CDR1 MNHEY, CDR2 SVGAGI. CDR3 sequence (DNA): TGTGCCAGCAGTTCAGACAGGCGTTGGACCAAAAACATTCAGTACTTC. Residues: CASSSDRRWTKNIQYF.

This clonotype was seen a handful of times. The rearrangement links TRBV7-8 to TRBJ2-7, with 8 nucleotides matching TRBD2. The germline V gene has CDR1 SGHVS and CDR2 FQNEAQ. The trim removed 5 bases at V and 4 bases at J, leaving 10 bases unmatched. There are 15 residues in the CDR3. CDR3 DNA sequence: TGTGCCAGCAGCCACAGGAGACTAGCGAGTTACGAGCAGTACTTC. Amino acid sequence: CASSHRRLASYEQYF.

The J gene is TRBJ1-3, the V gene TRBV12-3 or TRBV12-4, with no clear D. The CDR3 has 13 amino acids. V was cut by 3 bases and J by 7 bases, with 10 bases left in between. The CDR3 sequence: CASSFRERNTIYF. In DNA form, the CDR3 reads TGTGCCAGCAGTTTCCGAGAAAGGAACACCATATATTTT.

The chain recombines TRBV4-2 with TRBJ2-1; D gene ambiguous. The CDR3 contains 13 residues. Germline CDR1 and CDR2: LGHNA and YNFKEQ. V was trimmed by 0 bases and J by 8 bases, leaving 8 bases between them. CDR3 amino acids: CASSQETGYEQFF. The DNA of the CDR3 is TGTGCCAGCAGCCAAGAGACCGGCTATGAGCAGTTCTTC.

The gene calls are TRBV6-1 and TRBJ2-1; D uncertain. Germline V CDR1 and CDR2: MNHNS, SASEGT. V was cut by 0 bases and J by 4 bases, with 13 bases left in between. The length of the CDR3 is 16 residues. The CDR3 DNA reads TGTGCCAGCAGTGAAGCGGTCAGGTCACTATACAATGAGCAGTTCTTC. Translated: CASSEAVRSLYNEQFF.

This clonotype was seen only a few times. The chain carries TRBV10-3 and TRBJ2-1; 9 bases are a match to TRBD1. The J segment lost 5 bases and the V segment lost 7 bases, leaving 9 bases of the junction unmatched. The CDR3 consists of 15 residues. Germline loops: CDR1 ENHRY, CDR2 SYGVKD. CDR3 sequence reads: CAIKQDRGGHNEQFF. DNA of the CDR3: TGTGCCATCAAACAGGACAGGGGTGGTCACAATGAGCAGTTCTTC.

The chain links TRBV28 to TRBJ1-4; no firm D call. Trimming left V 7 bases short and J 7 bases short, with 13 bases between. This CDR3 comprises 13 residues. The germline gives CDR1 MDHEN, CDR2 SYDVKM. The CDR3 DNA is TGTGCCAGCAAAGTACAAGGTGGTGAAAAACTGTTTTTT. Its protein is CASKVQGGEKLFF.

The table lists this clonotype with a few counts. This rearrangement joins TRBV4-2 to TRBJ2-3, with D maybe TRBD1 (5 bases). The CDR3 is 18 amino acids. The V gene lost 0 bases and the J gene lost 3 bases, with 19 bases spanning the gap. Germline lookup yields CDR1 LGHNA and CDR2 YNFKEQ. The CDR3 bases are TGTGCCAGCAGCCAAGAATGGCAGGGTGCCCACCAAACAGATACGCAGTATTTT. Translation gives CASSQEWQGAHQTDTQYF.

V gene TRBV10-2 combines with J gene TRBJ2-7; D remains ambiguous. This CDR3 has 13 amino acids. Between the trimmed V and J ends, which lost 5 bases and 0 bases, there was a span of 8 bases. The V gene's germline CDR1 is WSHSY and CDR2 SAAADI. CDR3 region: CASSPSLSYEQYF. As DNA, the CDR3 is TGCGCCAGCAGTCCTTCTCTCTCCTACGAGCAGTACTTC.

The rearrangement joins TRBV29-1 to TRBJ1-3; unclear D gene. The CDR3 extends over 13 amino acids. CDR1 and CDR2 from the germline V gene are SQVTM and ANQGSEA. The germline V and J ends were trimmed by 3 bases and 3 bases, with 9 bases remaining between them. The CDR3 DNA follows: TGCAGCGTTGATGGAGGGCATGGAAACACCATATATTTT. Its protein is CSVDGGHGNTIYF.

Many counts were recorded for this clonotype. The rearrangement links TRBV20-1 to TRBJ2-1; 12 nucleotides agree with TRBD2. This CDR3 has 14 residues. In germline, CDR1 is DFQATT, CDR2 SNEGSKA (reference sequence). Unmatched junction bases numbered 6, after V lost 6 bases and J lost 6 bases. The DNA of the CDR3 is TGCAGTGCCAAGACTAGCGGGAGTGGCAATGAGCAGTTCTTC. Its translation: CSAKTSGSGNEQFF.

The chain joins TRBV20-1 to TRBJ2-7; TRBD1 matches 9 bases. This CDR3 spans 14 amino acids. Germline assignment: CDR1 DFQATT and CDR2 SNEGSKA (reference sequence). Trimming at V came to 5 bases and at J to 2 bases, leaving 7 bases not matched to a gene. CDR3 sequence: CSAPGGQGTYEQYF. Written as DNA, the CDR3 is TGCAGTGCTCCGGGCGGACAGGGGACCTACGAGCAGTACTTC.

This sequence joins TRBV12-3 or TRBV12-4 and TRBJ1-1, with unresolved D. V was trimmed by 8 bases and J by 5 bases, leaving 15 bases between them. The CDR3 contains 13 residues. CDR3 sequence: CASRGTSRTEAFF. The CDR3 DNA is TGTGCCAGCCGGGGTACGTCGCGTACTGAAGCTTTCTTT.

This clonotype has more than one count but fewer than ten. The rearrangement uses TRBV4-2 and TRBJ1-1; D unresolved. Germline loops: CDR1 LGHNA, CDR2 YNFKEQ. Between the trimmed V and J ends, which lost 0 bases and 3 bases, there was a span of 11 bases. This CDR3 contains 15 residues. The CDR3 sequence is CASSQDGQDYTEAFF. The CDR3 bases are TGTGCCAGCAGCCAAGACGGGCAGGATTACACTGAAGCTTTCTTT.

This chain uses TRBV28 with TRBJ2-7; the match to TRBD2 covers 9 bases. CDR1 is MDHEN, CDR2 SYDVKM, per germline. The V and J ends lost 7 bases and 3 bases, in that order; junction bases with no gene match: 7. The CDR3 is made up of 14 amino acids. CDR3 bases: TGTGCCAGCATTGATAGCGGGAGCGGCTACGAGCAGTACTTC. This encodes CASIDSGSGYEQYF.

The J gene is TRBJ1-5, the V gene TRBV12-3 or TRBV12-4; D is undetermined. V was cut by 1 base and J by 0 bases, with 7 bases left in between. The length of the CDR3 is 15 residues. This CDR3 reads CASSLGGNSNQPQHF. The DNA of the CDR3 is TGTGCCAGCAGTTTAGGAGGAAATAGCAATCAGCCCCAGCATTTT.

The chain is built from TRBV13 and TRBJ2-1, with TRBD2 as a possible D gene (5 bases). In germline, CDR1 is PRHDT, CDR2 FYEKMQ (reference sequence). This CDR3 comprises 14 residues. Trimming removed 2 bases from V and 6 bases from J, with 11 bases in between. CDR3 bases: TGTGCCAGCAGCTTACTAGCCGCACTCAATGAGCAGTTCTTC. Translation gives CASSLLAALNEQFF.

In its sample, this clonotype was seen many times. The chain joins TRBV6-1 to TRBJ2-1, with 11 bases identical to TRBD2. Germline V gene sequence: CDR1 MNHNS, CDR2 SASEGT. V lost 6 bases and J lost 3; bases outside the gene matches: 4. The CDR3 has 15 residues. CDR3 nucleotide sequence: TGTGCCAGCAGCCGGGGACTAGCGGTCTACAATGAGCAGTTCTTC. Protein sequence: CASSRGLAVYNEQFF.